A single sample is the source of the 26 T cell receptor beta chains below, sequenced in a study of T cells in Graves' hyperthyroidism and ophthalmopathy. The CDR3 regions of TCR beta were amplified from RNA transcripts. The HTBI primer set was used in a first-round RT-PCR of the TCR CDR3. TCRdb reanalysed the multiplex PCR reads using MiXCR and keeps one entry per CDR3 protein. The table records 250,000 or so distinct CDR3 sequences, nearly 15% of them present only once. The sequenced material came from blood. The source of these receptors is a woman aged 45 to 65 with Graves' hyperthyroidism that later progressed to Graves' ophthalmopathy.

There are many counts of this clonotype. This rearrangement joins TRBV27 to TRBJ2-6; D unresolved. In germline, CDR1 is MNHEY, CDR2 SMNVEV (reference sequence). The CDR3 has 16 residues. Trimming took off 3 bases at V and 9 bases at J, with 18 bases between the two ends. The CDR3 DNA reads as TGTGCCAGCAGTTTTGTTGACACCTCATCCGTCAACGTCCTGACTTTC. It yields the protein CASSFVDTSSVNVLTF.

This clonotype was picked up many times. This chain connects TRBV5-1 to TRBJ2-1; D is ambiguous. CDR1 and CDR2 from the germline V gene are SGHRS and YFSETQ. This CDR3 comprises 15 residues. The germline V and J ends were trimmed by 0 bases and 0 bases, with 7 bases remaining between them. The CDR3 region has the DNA TGCGCCAGCAGCTTGGAGGTAGGCTCCTACAATGAGCAGTTCTTC. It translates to CASSLEVGSYNEQFF.

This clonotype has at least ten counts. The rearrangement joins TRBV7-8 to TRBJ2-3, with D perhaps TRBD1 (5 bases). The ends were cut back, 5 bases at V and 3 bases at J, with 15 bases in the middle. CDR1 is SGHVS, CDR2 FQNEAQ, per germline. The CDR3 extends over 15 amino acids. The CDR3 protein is CASSGRTRRTDTQYF. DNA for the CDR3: TGTGCCAGCAGCGGCAGGACAAGACGAACAGATACGCAGTATTTT.

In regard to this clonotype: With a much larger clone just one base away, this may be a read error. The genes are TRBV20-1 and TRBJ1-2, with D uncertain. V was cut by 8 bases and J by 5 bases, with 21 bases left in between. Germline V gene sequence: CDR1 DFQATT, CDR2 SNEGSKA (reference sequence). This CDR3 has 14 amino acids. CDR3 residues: CSTQNGQDSYGYTF. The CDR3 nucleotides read TGCAGTACCCAAAACGGGCAGGACTCTTATGGCTACACCTTC.

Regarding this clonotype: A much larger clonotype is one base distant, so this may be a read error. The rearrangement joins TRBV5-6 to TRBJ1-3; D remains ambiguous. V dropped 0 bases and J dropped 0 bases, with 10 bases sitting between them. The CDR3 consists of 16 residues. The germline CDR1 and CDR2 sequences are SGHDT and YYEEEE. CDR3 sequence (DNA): TGTGCCAGCAGCTTGGCTGAGGACTACTCTGGAAACACCATATATTTT. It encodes CASSLAEDYSGNTIYF.

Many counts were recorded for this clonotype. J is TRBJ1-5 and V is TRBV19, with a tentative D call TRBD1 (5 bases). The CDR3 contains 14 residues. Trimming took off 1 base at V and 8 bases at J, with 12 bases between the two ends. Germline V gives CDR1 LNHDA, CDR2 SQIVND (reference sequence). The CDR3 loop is CASSIGGERKPQHF. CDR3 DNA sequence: TGTGCCAGTAGTATAGGAGGGGAACGAAAGCCCCAGCATTTT.

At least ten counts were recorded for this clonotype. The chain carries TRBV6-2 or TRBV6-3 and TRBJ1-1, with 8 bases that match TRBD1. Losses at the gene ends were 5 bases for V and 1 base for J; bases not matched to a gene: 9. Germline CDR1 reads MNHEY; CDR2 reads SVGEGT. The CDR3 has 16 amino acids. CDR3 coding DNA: TGTGCCAGCAGTCCCCGCGACAGGGGCTGGAACACTGAAGCTTTCTTT. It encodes CASSPRDRGWNTEAFF.

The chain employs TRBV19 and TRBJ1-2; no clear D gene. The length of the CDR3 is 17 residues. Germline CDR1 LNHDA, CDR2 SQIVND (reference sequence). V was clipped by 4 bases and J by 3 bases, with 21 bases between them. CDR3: CASSRKLKLDWHYGYTF. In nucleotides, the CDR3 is TGTGCCAGTAGTAGAAAATTAAAACTCGACTGGCACTATGGCTACACCTTC.

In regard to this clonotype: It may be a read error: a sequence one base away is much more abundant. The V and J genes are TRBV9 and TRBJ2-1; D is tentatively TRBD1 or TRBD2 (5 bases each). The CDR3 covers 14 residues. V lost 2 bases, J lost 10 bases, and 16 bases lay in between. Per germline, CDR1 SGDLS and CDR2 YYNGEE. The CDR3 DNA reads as TGTGCCAGCAGCGTCTCCCCCCTGGGGGAGGAGCAGTTCTTC. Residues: CASSVSPLGEEQFF.

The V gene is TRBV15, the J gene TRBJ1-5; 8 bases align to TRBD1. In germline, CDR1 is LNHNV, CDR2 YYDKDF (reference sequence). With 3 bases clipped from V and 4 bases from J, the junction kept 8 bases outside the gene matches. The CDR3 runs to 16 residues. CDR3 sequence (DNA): TGTGCCACCAGCAGGCCTGGACAGGGTACTAATCAGCCCCAGCATTTT. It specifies CATSRPGQGTNQPQHF. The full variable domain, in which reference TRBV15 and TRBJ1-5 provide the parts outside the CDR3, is DAMVIQNPRYQVTQFGKPVTLSCSQTLNHNVMYWYQQKSSQAPKLLFHYYDKDFNNEADTPDNFQSRRPNTSFCFLDIRSPGLGDTAMYLCATSRPGQGTNQPQHFGDGTRLSIL.

CDR3 nucleotide sequence: TGCAGTGCTTTCCGAGAATCGCAGTATTTT. Translated, it gives CSAFRESQYF. The chain is built from TRBV20-1 and TRBJ2-3; D not resolved. This CDR3 is 10 amino acids long. Trimming took 5 bases from V and 10 from J, leaving 10 bases between them. Germline V gene sequence: CDR1 DFQATT, CDR2 SNEGSKA (reference sequence).

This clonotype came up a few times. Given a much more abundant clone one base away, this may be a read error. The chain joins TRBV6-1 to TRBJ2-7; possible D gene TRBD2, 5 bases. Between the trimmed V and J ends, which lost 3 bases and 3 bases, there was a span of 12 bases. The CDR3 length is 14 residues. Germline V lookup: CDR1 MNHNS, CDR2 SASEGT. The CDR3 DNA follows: TGTGCCAGCAGTGATGAGGGCCTTGACTACGAGCAGTACTTC. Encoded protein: CASSDEGLDYEQYF.

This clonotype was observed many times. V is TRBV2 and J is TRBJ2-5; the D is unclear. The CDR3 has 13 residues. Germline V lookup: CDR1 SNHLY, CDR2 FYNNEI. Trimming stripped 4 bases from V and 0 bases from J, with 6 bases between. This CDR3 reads CASSGAYQETQYF. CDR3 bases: TGTGCCAGCAGTGGGGCGTACCAAGAGACCCAGTACTTC.

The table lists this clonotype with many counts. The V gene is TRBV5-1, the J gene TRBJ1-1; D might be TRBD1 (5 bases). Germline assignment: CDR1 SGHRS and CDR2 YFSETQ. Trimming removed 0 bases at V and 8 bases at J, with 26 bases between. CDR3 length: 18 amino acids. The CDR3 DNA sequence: TGCGCCAGCAGCTTGGGCTATAGGACACCGAAACCTAATTACGAAGCTTTCTTT. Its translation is CASSLGYRTPKPNYEAFF.

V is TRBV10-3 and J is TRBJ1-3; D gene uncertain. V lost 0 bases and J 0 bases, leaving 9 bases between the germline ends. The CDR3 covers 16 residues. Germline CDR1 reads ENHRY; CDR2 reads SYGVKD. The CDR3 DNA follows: TGTGCCATCAGTGAGTCGAGAGTCGACTCTGGAAACACCATATATTTT. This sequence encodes CAISESRVDSGNTIYF.

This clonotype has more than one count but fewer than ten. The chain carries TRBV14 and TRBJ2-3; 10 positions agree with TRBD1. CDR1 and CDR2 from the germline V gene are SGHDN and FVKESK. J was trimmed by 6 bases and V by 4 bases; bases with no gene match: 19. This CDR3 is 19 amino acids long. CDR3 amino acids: CASSLLSYRRQGATDTQYF. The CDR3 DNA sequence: TGTGCCAGCAGCCTCTTGTCCTATAGAAGACAGGGGGCAACGGATACGCAGTATTTT.

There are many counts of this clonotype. The CDR3 DNA reads TGTGCCAGCACCCGATGGACAGACAACACTGAAGCTTTCTTT. Protein sequence: CASTRWTDNTEAFF. The chain carries TRBV12-3 or TRBV12-4 and TRBJ1-1; D perhaps matches TRBD1 (6 bases). The CDR3 sequence is 14 residues long. V was trimmed by 7 bases and J by 2 bases, leaving 14 bases between them.

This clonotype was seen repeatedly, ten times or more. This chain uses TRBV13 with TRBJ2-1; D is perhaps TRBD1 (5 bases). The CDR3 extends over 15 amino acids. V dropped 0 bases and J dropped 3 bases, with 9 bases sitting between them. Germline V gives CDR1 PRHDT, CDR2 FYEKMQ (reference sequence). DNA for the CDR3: TGTGCCAGCAGCTTAGGACCAGGGAACTACAATGAGCAGTTCTTC. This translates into CASSLGPGNYNEQFF.

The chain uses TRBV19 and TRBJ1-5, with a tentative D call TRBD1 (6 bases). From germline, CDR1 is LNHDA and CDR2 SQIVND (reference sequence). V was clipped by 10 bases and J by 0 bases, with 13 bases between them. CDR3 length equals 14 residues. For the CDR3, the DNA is TGTGCCATCGCGGACAGCCATAGCAATCAGCCCCAGCATTTT. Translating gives CAIADSHSNQPQHF.

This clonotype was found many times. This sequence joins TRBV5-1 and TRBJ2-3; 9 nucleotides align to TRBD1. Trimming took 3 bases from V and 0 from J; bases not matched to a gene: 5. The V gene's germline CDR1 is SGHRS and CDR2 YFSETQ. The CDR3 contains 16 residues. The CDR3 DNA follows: TGCGCCAGCAGCTGGACAGGGGACACTAGCACAGATACGCAGTATTTT. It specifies CASSWTGDTSTDTQYF.

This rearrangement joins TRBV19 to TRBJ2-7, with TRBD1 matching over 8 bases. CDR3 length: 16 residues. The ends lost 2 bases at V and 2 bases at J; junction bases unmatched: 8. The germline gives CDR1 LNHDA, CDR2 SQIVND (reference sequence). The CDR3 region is CASSIKQGQGPYEQYF. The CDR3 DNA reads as TGTGCCAGTAGTATAAAGCAAGGACAGGGACCCTACGAGCAGTACTTC.

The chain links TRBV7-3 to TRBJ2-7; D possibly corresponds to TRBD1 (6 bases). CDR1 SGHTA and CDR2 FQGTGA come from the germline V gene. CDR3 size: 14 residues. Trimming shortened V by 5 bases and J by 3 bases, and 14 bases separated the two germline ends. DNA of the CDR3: TGTGCCAGCAGCCCCCAGGGGACGAGCTACGAGCAGTACTTC. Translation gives CASSPQGTSYEQYF.

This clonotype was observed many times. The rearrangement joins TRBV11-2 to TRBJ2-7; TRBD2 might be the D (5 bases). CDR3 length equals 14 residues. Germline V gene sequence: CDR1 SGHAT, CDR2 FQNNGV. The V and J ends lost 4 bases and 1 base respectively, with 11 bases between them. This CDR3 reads CASSSEDFSYEQYF. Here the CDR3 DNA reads TGTGCCAGCAGCTCGGAGGACTTTTCCTACGAGCAGTACTTC.

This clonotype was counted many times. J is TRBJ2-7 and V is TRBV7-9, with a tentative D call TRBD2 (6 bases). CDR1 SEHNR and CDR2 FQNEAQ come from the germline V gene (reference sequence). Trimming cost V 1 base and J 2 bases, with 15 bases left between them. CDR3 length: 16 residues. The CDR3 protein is CASSLVGSAGPYEQYF. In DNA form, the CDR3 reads TGTGCCAGCAGCTTAGTCGGCTCCGCGGGGCCCTACGAGCAGTACTTC.

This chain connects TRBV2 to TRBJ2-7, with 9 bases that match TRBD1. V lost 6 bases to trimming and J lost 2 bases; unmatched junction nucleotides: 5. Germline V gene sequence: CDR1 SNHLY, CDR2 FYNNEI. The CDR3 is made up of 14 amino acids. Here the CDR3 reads CASRRGQGPYEQYF. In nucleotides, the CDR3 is TGTGCCAGCAGAAGGGGACAGGGACCCTACGAGCAGTACTTC.

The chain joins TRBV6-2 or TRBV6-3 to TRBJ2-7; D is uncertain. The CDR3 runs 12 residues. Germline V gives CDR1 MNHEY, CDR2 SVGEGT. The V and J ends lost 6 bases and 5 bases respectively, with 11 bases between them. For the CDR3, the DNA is TGTGCCAGCAGCGACCGCCGGAACGAGCAGTACTTC. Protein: CASSDRRNEQYF.